What follows describes a single T cell receptor (beta chain). Its target is not known. The data are from a study of T cell repertoires in cytomegalovirus infection. Across the whole study: Both CMV infection and a matching HLA type were indicated by public TCR beta signatures.

Study findings and constraints: Clonotypes of TCR beta that were HLA-C-restricted and CMV-specific dominated the ex vivo response.

A single record per CDR3 protein comes from TCRdb applying MiXCR to the reads. Seen here are just over 450,000 distinct CDR3 sequences, about 44% observed once, and the top ten hold about 45%. This CDR3 is built from 14 residues. The germline gives CDR1 LGHNT, CDR2 FRNRAP. V lost 3 bases and J lost 1, with 7 bases in between. This TCR was recovered from a human donor in good health (CMV status not recorded). Some clones in this sample may be carry-over from other donors' samples. Sequenced material: cultured PBMCs, taken from culture after CMV antigen stimulation. The chain joins TRBV12-5 to TRBJ2-4; D possibly corresponds to TRBD2 (5 bases). The CDR3 protein is CASGLSGAKNIQYF. The CDR3 coding sequence is TGTGCTAGTGGTTTATCGGGGGCCAAAAACATTCAGTACTTC. The full variable domain, its missing parts supplied by reference TRBV12-5 and TRBJ2-4, is DARVTQTPRHKVTEMGQEVTMRCQPILGHNTVFWYRQTMMQGLELLAYFRNRAPLDDSGMPKDRFSAEMPDATLATLKIQPSEPRDSAVYFCASGLSGAKNIQYFGAGTRLSVL.